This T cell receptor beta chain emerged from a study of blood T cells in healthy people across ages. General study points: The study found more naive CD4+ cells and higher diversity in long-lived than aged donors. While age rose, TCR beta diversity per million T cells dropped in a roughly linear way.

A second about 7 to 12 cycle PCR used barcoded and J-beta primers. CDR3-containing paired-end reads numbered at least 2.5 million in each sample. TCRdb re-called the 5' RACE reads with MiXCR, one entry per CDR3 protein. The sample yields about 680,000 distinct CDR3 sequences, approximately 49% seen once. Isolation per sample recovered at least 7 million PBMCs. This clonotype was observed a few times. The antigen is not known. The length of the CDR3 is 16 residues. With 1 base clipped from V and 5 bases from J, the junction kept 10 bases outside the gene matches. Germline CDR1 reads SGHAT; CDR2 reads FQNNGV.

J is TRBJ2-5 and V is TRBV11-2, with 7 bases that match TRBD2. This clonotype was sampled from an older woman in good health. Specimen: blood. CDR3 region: CASSLVPSGPGETQYF. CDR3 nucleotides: TGTGCCAGCAGCTTAGTTCCTAGCGGCCCGGGGGAGACCCAGTACTTC.